This TCR beta chain was recovered during a study of T cell responses to AZD1222 COVID-19 vaccine. The CDR3 runs 16 residues. With 8 bases removed from V and 1 base from J, the gap between germline ends came to 20 bases. TCRdb keeps only in-frame clones here, not all; method: immunoSEQ multiplex PCR. This table has some 150,000 clones, approximately 92% appearing once. This clone was observed a single time. The study pooled second doses at about 4 or about 12 weeks. The sample consisted of peripheral blood, taken 28 days after the second AZD1222 dose. The sequence was collected from an adult who received the AZD1222 COVID-19 vaccine. The chain uses TRBV23-1 and TRBJ1-1; D uncertain. TRBV23-1 is marked as an open reading frame, function uncertain. In DNA, the CDR3 is TGCGCCAGCTTCAGTCAGGAGGATAGTGAGAACACTGAAGCTTTCTTT. Its protein is CASFSQEDSENTEAFF.